These 23 T cell receptor beta chains originate from one sample sequenced in a study of human T cells and chemical hapten exposure. Time point reported: patch test 1, 2 weeks after DPC sensitization. Treatment noted: therapeutic diphenylcyclopropenone sensitization with weekly scalp DPC. TCRdb itself ran the RACE reads through MiXCR, one entry per CDR3 protein. The sample holds nearly 350,000 distinct CDR3 sequences, 6% to 8.5% seen once. The material was whole blood, obtained in connection with sensitization to the hapten diphenylcyclopropenone (DPC). The receptors were sampled from a woman between 18 and 29 years old with alopecia areata. Some clones in this sample may be carry-over from other donors' samples.

This clonotype was seen ten or more times. The chain links TRBV10-3 to TRBJ2-2; no firm D call. Between the trimmed V and J ends, which lost 6 bases and 5 bases, there was a span of 10 bases. Germline V gene sequence: CDR1 ENHRY, CDR2 SYGVKD. CDR3 length equals 13 residues. CDR3 nucleotide sequence: TGTGCCATCAGAGTCGTCGGGACCGGGGAGCTGTTTTTT. Translating it yields CAIRVVGTGELFF.

This clonotype was recorded many times. V usage is TRBV7-9 and J usage is TRBJ1-5, with D unresolved. Germline V gene data show CDR1 as SEHNR and CDR2 as FQNEAQ (reference sequence). This CDR3 comprises 14 residues. V shed 5 bases and J shed 1 base, with 9 bases lying between them. CDR3 sequence: CASSRDLSNQPQHF. The CDR3 DNA follows: TGTGCCAGCAGCAGAGACCTGAGCAATCAGCCCCAGCATTTT.

This clonotype occurred a few times. This chain uses TRBV5-8 with TRBJ2-3; a weak D match, TRBD1 (7 bases). Germline values: CDR1 SGHTS, CDR2 YDEGEE. The CDR3 extends over 16 amino acids. The V end lost 1 base, the J end lost 2 bases, and 14 bases lay between the germline ends. The CDR3: CASSLSTGRDTDTQYF. CDR3 sequence (DNA): TGTGCCAGCAGCTTGTCGACAGGGCGGGACACAGATACGCAGTATTTT.

This clonotype was seen a few times. The J gene is TRBJ2-7, the V gene TRBV7-9; 8 bases are shared with TRBD2. The ends lost 0 bases at V and 4 bases at J; junction bases unmatched: 5. The CDR3 contains 15 residues. Germline loops: CDR1 SEHNR, CDR2 FQNEAQ (reference sequence). Written as DNA, the CDR3 is TGTGCCAGCAGCTTAGCGGTAGCGGGGATTTACGAGCAGTACTTC. Protein: CASSLAVAGIYEQYF.

This clonotype turned up a few times. The chain recombines TRBV28 with TRBJ2-7; weak D call: TRBD1 (6 bases). V was cut by 5 bases and J by 6 bases, with 8 bases left in between. CDR1 is MDHEN and CDR2 is SYDVKM in the germline V gene. The CDR3 loop spans 11 amino acids. For the CDR3, the DNA is TGTGCCAGCAGTATCAGGGGCGAGCAGTACTTC. Translating gives CASSIRGEQYF.

The table lists this clonotype with many counts. The chain joins TRBV12-3 or TRBV12-4 to TRBJ2-3; TRBD2 is a possible D gene (7 bases). The V and J ends lost 4 bases and 3 bases respectively, with 17 bases between them. CDR3 length: 16 amino acids. CDR3 sequence reads: CASSYGRGAVTDTQYF. In DNA, the CDR3 is TGTGCCAGCAGTTACGGACGGGGGGCCGTGACAGATACGCAGTATTTT.

This clonotype was recorded at least ten times. V usage is TRBV20-1 and J usage is TRBJ2-4, with D perhaps assigned TRBD1 or TRBD2 (6 bases each). V was clipped by 3 bases and J by 2 bases, with 17 bases between them. CDR3 size: 16 residues. Germline CDR1 reads DFQATT; CDR2 reads SNEGSKA (reference sequence). The CDR3 sequence: CSARGDGGESKNIQYF. The CDR3 DNA reads TGCAGTGCTAGGGGGGACGGGGGCGAGTCCAAAAACATTCAGTACTTC.

The chain couples TRBV7-9 to TRBJ2-1; TRBD2 matches at 11 bases. In germline, CDR1 is SEHNR, CDR2 FQNEAQ (reference sequence). The V and J ends lost 5 bases and 6 bases, in that order; junction bases with no gene match: 6. There are 15 residues in the CDR3. CDR3 sequence: CASSGSGGAINEQFF. In DNA, the CDR3 is TGTGCCAGCAGCGGTAGCGGGGGGGCCATCAATGAGCAGTTCTTC.

This clonotype was detected ten times or more. The chain is built from TRBV6-1 and TRBJ1-4; no clear D. With 1 base removed from V and 0 bases from J, the gap between germline ends came to 6 bases. Germline CDR1 is MNHNS and CDR2 is SASEGT. This CDR3 contains 15 residues. The chain's CDR3 is CASSEVGATNEKLFF. The DNA for the CDR3 is TGTGCCAGCAGTGAAGTCGGAGCAACTAATGAAAAACTGTTTTTT.

The CDR3 DNA sequence: TGTGCCAGCAGCATTCGACAGGGGGCGAGGAATTCACCCCTCCACTTT. Amino acids: CASSIRQGARNSPLHF. The J gene is TRBJ1-6, the V gene TRBV5-5; 10 nucleotides line up with TRBD1. From germline, CDR1 is SGHKS and CDR2 YYEKEE (reference sequence). The CDR3 length is 16 residues. The junction had 8 bases not matched to a gene; V was cut back by 4 bases and J by 7 bases.

This clonotype showed up many times. The CDR3, as DNA: TGCGCCAGCAGCCAAGACTTGCCGCGAAACTATGGCTACACCTTC. Residues: CASSQDLPRNYGYTF. The J gene is TRBJ1-2, the V gene TRBV4-1, with D hard to call. CDR3 length: 15 amino acids. Germline lookup yields CDR1 MGHRA and CDR2 YSYEKL. The germline V and J ends were trimmed by 0 bases and 2 bases, with 10 bases remaining between them.

This clonotype was found many times. This chain connects TRBV25-1 to TRBJ1-2, with D maybe TRBD1 (5 bases). The CDR3 covers 14 residues. Trimming removed 5 bases from V and 2 bases from J, with 12 bases in between. Germline CDR1 and CDR2: MGHDK and SYGVNS. The CDR3, as DNA: TGTGCCAGCAGTCTGGGACCAACGAACTATGGCTACACCTTC. Amino acid sequence: CASSLGPTNYGYTF.

This clonotype was found a few times. This rearrangement joins TRBV5-1 to TRBJ1-1; 9 positions match TRBD1. J gave up 6 bases and V 3 bases, and 6 bases lay outside the gene matches. Germline CDR1 SGHRS, CDR2 YFSETQ. The CDR3 sequence is 14 residues long. The CDR3 coding sequence is TGCGCCAGCAGCTCGGGACAGGGAAGCCCTGAAGCTTTCTTT. This encodes CASSSGQGSPEAFF. The full variable domain, completed using reference TRBV5-1 and TRBJ1-1, is KAGVTQTPRYLIKTRGQQVTLSCSPISGHRSVSWYQQTPGQGLQFLFEYFSETQRNKGNFPGRFSGRQFSNSRSEMNVSTLELGDSALYLCASSSGQGSPEAFFGQGTRLTVV.

In this sample, this clonotype turned up a few times. The genes are TRBV10-3 and TRBJ2-2; weak D call: TRBD1 (6 bases). Germline CDR1 and CDR2: ENHRY and SYGVKD. The CDR3 sequence is 14 residues long. The V end was cut by 9 bases, the J end by 3 bases, with 14 bases between. The DNA for the CDR3 is TGTGCCATACGACAGGTCCTGGACACCGGGGAGCTGTTTTTT. The encoded protein is CAIRQVLDTGELFF.

As to this clonotype: It may be a read error: a sequence one base away is much more abundant. The chain employs TRBV4-1 and TRBJ2-1; TRBD2 agrees at 13 bases. Germline CDR1 is MGHRA and CDR2 is YSYEKL. This CDR3 region has 17 residues. The CDR3 sequence is CVSSSRLAGGSYNEQFF. For the CDR3, the DNA is TGCGTCAGCAGCTCCCGACTAGCGGGGGGCTCCTACAATGAGCAGTTCTTC.

Only a few counts were recorded for this clonotype. The chain couples TRBV15 to TRBJ1-5; perhaps TRBD1 as D (5 bases). The germline CDR1 and CDR2 sequences are LNHNV and YYDKDF (reference sequence). This CDR3 is built from 15 residues. Trimming took 4 bases from V and 6 from J, leaving 16 bases between them. CDR3 in amino acids: CATSKAPQGSQPQHF. CDR3 DNA sequence: TGTGCCACCAGCAAGGCCCCGCAGGGATCTCAGCCCCAGCATTTT.

This chain connects TRBV7-9 to TRBJ1-1; unclear D gene. CDR1 is SEHNR, CDR2 FQNEAQ, per germline (reference sequence). CDR3 length: 14 amino acids. V was clipped by 5 bases and J by 0 bases, with 10 bases between them. CDR3 loop: CASSKDLLNTEAFF. CDR3 in DNA: TGTGCCAGCAGCAAGGACCTCCTGAACACTGAAGCTTTCTTT. The whole variable domain, remainder taken from reference TRBV7-9 and TRBJ1-1, is DTGVSQNPRHKITKRGQNVTFRCDPISEHNRLYWYRQTLGQGPEFLTYFQNEAQLEKSRLLSDRFSAERPKGSFSTLEIQRTEQGDSAMYLCASSKDLLNTEAFFGQGTRLTVV.

This clonotype showed up just a few times. CDR3 amino acids: CASTLSGRESTEAFF. The CDR3, as DNA: TGTGCCAGCACTCTCTCAGGGAGGGAGAGCACTGAAGCTTTCTTT. The rearrangement joins TRBV6-6 to TRBJ1-1; D is perhaps TRBD1 (5 bases). Trimming took off 7 bases at V and 4 bases at J, with 19 bases between the two ends. Germline lookup yields CDR1 MNHNY and CDR2 SVGAGI (reference sequence). This CDR3 is 15 amino acids long.

The V and J genes are TRBV6-5 and TRBJ1-1; D may be TRBD1 (5 bases). The CDR3 length is 14 residues. The germline V gene has CDR1 MNHEY and CDR2 SVGAGI. V was clipped by 5 bases and J by 1 base, with 11 bases between them. The CDR3 region has the DNA TGTGCCAGCAGTAGGGGATTTCGGAACACTGAAGCTTTCTTT. This codes for CASSRGFRNTEAFF.

This clonotype has just a few counts. The chain links TRBV12-3 or TRBV12-4 to TRBJ1-5; a weak D match, TRBD1 (5 bases). V lost 5 bases and J lost 2, with 13 bases in between. This CDR3 is built from 15 residues. The CDR3 DNA reads TGTGCCAGCAGTCATTGGGGCTTCGGCAATCAGCCCCAGCATTTT. Encoded protein: CASSHWGFGNQPQHF.

The chain carries TRBV20-1 and TRBJ2-1; 8 bases fit TRBD2. Per the germline V gene, CDR1 is DFQATT and CDR2 is SNEGSKA (reference sequence). The V segment lost 5 bases and the J segment 2 bases; nucleotides outside the gene matches: 5. The CDR3 covers 14 residues. Here the CDR3 reads CSALSGGAYNEQFF. The CDR3, as DNA: TGCAGTGCTCTAAGCGGGGGAGCCTACAATGAGCAGTTCTTC.

This clonotype was seen ten or more times. The chain combines TRBV7-9 with TRBJ2-2; TRBD2 agrees at 12 bases. This CDR3 is 17 amino acids long. V dropped 4 bases and J dropped 5; count of bases not matched to a gene: 8. Per the germline V gene, CDR1 is SEHNR and CDR2 is FQNEAQ (reference sequence). CDR3 sequence reads: CASSSLTSGGPTGELFF. In nucleotides, the CDR3 is TGTGCCAGCAGCTCCCTGACTAGCGGGGGACCTACCGGGGAGCTGTTTTTT.

This clonotype came up a few times. The chain recombines TRBV7-6 with TRBJ2-7; D gene uncertain. V was pared by 4 bases and J by 5 bases, with 9 bases between. Germline CDR1 and CDR2: SGHVS and FNYEAQ. The CDR3 length is 12 residues. In DNA, the CDR3 is TGTGCCAGCAGCTCGAATGCCAACGAGCAGTACTTC. It is translated as CASSSNANEQYF.